Below, 28 T cell receptor beta chains from the same sample are listed, as sequenced in a study of blood T cell repertoires in COVID-19. Sequenced by immunoSEQ multiplex PCR; TCRdb stores in-frame clones only, minus some. The sample consists of around 250,000 clones, approximately 84% of them appearing once. Material: PBMCs or T cells enriched from blood (not recorded which). The receptors originated from a woman aged 45 to 65 who had been exposed to COVID-19.

The chain is built from TRBV3-1 (or the pseudogene TRBV3-2) and TRBJ1-1; D gene unclear. V lost 1 base and J lost 10, with 16 bases in between. The CDR3 is 14 residues long. Germline CDR1 is LGHDT and CDR2 is YNNKEL (reference sequence). The CDR3 loop reads CASSQGGWQVGAFF. CDR3 bases: TGTGCCAGCAGCCAAGGCGGGTGGCAGGTCGGAGCTTTCTTT.

The rearrangement joins TRBV11-2 to TRBJ2-3; 7 positions match TRBD1. Germline CDR1 SGHAT, CDR2 FQNNGV. The CDR3 is 16 residues long. Losses at the gene ends were 5 bases for V and 0 bases for J; bases not matched to a gene: 8. The CDR3 nucleotides are TGTGCCAGCAGCCGCCGGACAGGTAAAAGCACAGATACGCAGTATTTT. Residues: CASSRRTGKSTDTQYF.

The chain uses TRBV28 and TRBJ1-1, with D unclear. V was cut by 6 bases and J by 7 bases, with 15 bases left in between. Germline-derived CDR1 and CDR2 are MDHEN and SYDVKM. This CDR3 spans 13 amino acids. Here the CDR3 reads CASSHRGFGEAFF. The CDR3 nucleotides read TGTGCCAGCAGCCACCGGGGTTTCGGTGAAGCTTTCTTT. The whole variable domain, filled in from reference TRBV28 and TRBJ1-1, reads DVKVTQSSRYLVKRTGEKVFLECVQDMDHENMFWYRQDPGLGLRLIYFSYDVKMKEKGDIPEGYSVSREKKERFSLILESASTNQTSMYLCASSHRGFGEAFFGQGTRLTVV.

V usage is TRBV19 and J usage is TRBJ1-1, with TRBD1 matching 7 bases. Germline V gives CDR1 LNHDA, CDR2 SQIVND (reference sequence). The CDR3 extends over 14 amino acids. With 5 bases clipped from V and 5 bases from J, the junction kept 8 bases outside the gene matches. CDR3 nucleotide sequence: TGTGCCAGTAGTCAATACGCGGACAGGACTGAAGCTTTCTTT. Translated: CASSQYADRTEAFF. The entire variable domain, with the rest obtained from reference TRBV19 and TRBJ1-1, is as follows: DGGITQSPKYLFRKEGQNVTLSCEQNLNHDAMYWYRQDPGQGLRLIYYSQIVNDFQKGDIAEGYSVSREKKESFPLTVTSAQKNPTAFYLCASSQYADRTEAFFGQGTRLTVV.

The chain uses TRBV6-6 and TRBJ1-3; perhaps TRBD1 as D (6 bases). In germline, CDR1 is MNHNY, CDR2 SVGAGI (reference sequence). V was cut by 7 bases and J by 7 bases, with 11 bases left in between. The CDR3 length is 12 residues. This CDR3 is CASNTGTNTIYF. CDR3 nucleotide sequence: TGTGCCAGCAATACAGGGACCAACACCATATATTTT.

This clone came up a few times. The chain combines TRBV12-3 or TRBV12-4 with TRBJ2-2; a weak D match, TRBD1 (6 bases). Trimming removed 0 bases from V and 8 bases from J, with 7 bases in between. The CDR3 runs to 13 residues. In nucleotides, the CDR3 is TGTGCCAGCAGTTTAGCAGGGGGTGGGGAGCTGTTTTTT. Its protein is CASSLAGGGELFF.

The gene calls are TRBV13 and TRBJ1-1; tentatively, D is TRBD1 (6 bases). Germline CDR1 PRHDT, CDR2 FYEKMQ (reference sequence). This CDR3 spans 13 amino acids. Between the trimmed V and J ends, which lost 6 bases and 3 bases, there was a span of 11 bases. The CDR3 loop is CASSIQGYTEAFF. Here the CDR3 DNA reads TGTGCCAGCAGTATACAGGGTTACACTGAAGCTTTCTTT.

The chain recombines TRBV5-4 with TRBJ2-1; the match to TRBD1 covers 8 bases. Germline assignment: CDR1 SGHNT and CDR2 YYREEE (reference sequence). With 4 bases clipped from V and 9 bases from J, the junction kept 3 bases outside the gene matches. This CDR3 has 12 residues. CDR3 loop: CASSTGQGEQFF. DNA of the CDR3: TGTGCCAGCAGCACCGGACAGGGTGAGCAGTTCTTC.

The V gene is TRBV29-1, the J gene TRBJ1-2; no clear D gene. Germline CDR1 reads SQVTM; CDR2 reads ANQGSEA. V was trimmed by 3 bases and J by 8 bases, leaving 13 bases between them. The CDR3 is 12 amino acids. CDR3 nucleotide sequence: TGCAGCGTTGATACCGACCGGGTCGGCTACACCTTC. Translation gives CSVDTDRVGYTF.

The chain is built from TRBV7-2 and TRBJ2-2; D is possibly TRBD2 (6 bases). The V gene lost 2 bases and the J gene lost 4 bases, with 11 bases spanning the gap. CDR3 length equals 15 residues. CDR1 and CDR2 (germline): SGHTA, FQGNSA. CDR3 residues: CASSLFGGSTGELFF. In nucleotides, the CDR3 is TGTGCCAGCAGCTTATTCGGGGGTTCCACCGGGGAGCTGTTTTTT.

This clone was counted a single time. The J gene is TRBJ1-5, the V gene TRBV7-2; D might be TRBD1 (5 bases). V was cut by 5 bases and J by 4 bases, with 15 bases left in between. The germline V gene has CDR1 SGHTA and CDR2 FQGNSA. CDR3 size: 15 residues. The CDR3, as DNA: TGTGCCAGCAGCATTAGTGGGGGAGGGAATCAGCCCCAGCATTTT. It is translated as CASSISGGGNQPQHF.

The rearrangement uses TRBV7-9 and TRBJ1-1, with D maybe TRBD1 (5 bases). CDR1 SEHNR and CDR2 FQNEAQ come from the germline V gene (reference sequence). This CDR3 spans 12 amino acids. V was trimmed by 5 bases and J by 4 bases, leaving 8 bases between them. In DNA, the CDR3 is TGTGCCAGCAGCGCGACAGCCACTGAAGCTTTCTTT. It encodes CASSATATEAFF.

This clone has a handful of counts. The chain combines TRBV28 with TRBJ1-2; TRBD1 matches 7 bases. The germline gives CDR1 MDHEN, CDR2 SYDVKM. V dropped 5 bases and J dropped 3; count of bases not matched to a gene: 15. The CDR3 spans 17 residues. CDR3 nucleotides: TGTGCCAGCAGTCTAACCTCCGTGAGGGGGCGCGACTATGGCTACACCTTC. Translated: CASSLTSVRGRDYGYTF.

This chain links TRBV3-1 (or the pseudogene TRBV3-2) with TRBJ1-1; 7 nucleotides line up with TRBD1. The CDR3 has 15 residues. V shed 4 bases, J shed 5 bases, and the junction held 10 bases outside the gene matches. Germline CDR1 LGHDT, CDR2 YNNKEL (reference sequence). The CDR3 protein is CASSRPGGLRTEAFF. The CDR3 coding sequence is TGTGCCAGCAGCCGACCAGGGGGTTTGAGAACTGAAGCTTTCTTT.

The rearrangement joins TRBV6-4 to TRBJ2-7, with D perhaps TRBD2 (6 bases). CDR1 MRHNA and CDR2 SNTAGT come from the germline V gene. The CDR3 spans 14 residues. Trimming removed 6 bases from V and 6 bases from J, with 18 bases in between. The chain's CDR3 is CASSATGTSLEQYF. The CDR3 nucleotides read TGTGCCAGCAGCGCAACCGGGACTTCGCTCGAGCAGTACTTC.

The genes are TRBV9 and TRBJ2-5, with 11 bases aligning to TRBD2. CDR1 SGDLS and CDR2 YYNGEE come from the germline V gene. The trim removed 3 bases at V and 5 bases at J, leaving 9 bases unmatched. The CDR3 covers 16 residues. The chain's CDR3 is CASSGISGGAVETQYF. The DNA for the CDR3 is TGTGCCAGCAGCGGAATTAGCGGGGGGGCAGTGGAGACCCAGTACTTC.

J is TRBJ1-5 and V is TRBV19; no reliable D call. Looked up from germline, CDR1 is LNHDA and CDR2 is SQIVND (reference sequence). With 6 bases removed from V and 0 bases from J, the gap between germline ends came to 12 bases. The CDR3 is 15 residues long. The CDR3: CASRTGGNSNQPQHF. The CDR3 nucleotides read TGTGCCAGTAGGACCGGCGGGAATAGCAATCAGCCCCAGCATTTT.

As concerns this clone: Other nucleotide sequences in the sample specify the same CDR3. The genes are TRBV19 and TRBJ1-1; D possibly corresponds to TRBD1 (5 bases). The germline V gene has CDR1 LNHDA and CDR2 SQIVND (reference sequence). Trimming left V 5 bases short and J 1 base short, with 8 bases between. The CDR3 sequence is 13 residues long. CDR3 in amino acids: CASSQQGNTEAFF. CDR3 nucleotide sequence: TGTGCCAGTAGTCAGCAGGGGAACACTGAAGCTTTCTTT.

This chain connects TRBV6-6 to TRBJ1-4, with 10 bases aligning to TRBD1. The CDR3 sequence is 14 residues long. With V trimmed by 5 bases and J by 8 bases, 5 bases remained unmatched. CDR1 is MNHNY, CDR2 SVGAGI, per germline (reference sequence). CDR3 sequence: CASSRQGAKEKLFF. For the CDR3, the DNA is TGTGCCAGCAGTCGACAGGGGGCAAAGGAAAAACTGTTTTTT.

The chain carries TRBV3-1 (or the pseudogene TRBV3-2) and TRBJ2-1; 8 bases line up with TRBD2. V trimming: 6 bases; J trimming: 0 bases; junction bases outside the gene matches: 10. Looked up from germline, CDR1 is LGHDT and CDR2 is YNNKEL (reference sequence). The length of the CDR3 is 17 residues. The DNA for the CDR3 is TGTGCCAGCAGTTTGACGGGGGGGCCCCACTCCTACAATGAGCAGTTCTTC. Its translation is CASSLTGGPHSYNEQFF.

The V call is TRBV27, the J call TRBJ1-1; 7 nucleotides align to TRBD1. The V segment lost 4 bases and the J segment 12 bases; nucleotides outside the gene matches: 20. This CDR3 region has 16 residues. The V gene's germline CDR1 is MNHEY and CDR2 SMNVEV (reference sequence). The CDR3 DNA follows: TGTGCCAGCAGTTCCATCCTCACAGGGGCCCCCACACCCACTTTCTTT. Translating gives CASSSILTGAPTPTFF.

V is TRBV27 and J is TRBJ1-5; 7 nucleotides align to TRBD1. Germline V CDR1 and CDR2: MNHEY, SMNVEV (reference sequence). The CDR3 consists of 14 residues. V shed 4 bases and J 4 bases; nucleotides not matched to a gene: 4. The CDR3 sequence is CASSSTGRNQPQHF. The CDR3 bases are TGTGCCAGCAGTTCGACAGGGAGAAATCAGCCCCAGCATTTT.

The chain carries TRBV7-8 and TRBJ1-6; no firm D call. Germline CDR1 is SGHVS and CDR2 is FQNEAQ. The V end lost 0 bases, the J end lost 8 bases, and 17 bases lay between the germline ends. The CDR3 covers 17 residues. The CDR3 spells CASSLAGVVLRDSPLHF. The CDR3 DNA sequence: TGTGCCAGCAGCTTAGCCGGGGTAGTACTCCGAGATTCACCCCTCCACTTT.

CDR3 amino acids: CASSQGGYGYTF. The CDR3 DNA reads TGTGCCAGCAGCCAAGGAGGGTATGGCTACACCTTC. J is TRBJ1-2 and V is TRBV3-1 (or the pseudogene TRBV3-2), with unresolved D. CDR3 length: 12 amino acids. Germline values: CDR1 LGHDT, CDR2 YNNKEL (reference sequence). V was clipped by 1 base and J by 5 bases, with 5 bases between them.

The chain carries TRBV28 and TRBJ1-2, with 8 nucleotides matching TRBD1. V lost 4 bases, J lost 1 base, and 5 bases stayed unmatched. This CDR3 has 15 residues. The germline gives CDR1 MDHEN, CDR2 SYDVKM. CDR3 nucleotides: TGTGCCAGCAGTTCCCAGGGGGCGCATAACTATGGCTACACCTTC. Its protein product is CASSSQGAHNYGYTF.

In this sample, this clone turned up once. The chain employs TRBV6-5 and TRBJ1-4; D gene uncertain. From germline, CDR1 is MNHEY and CDR2 SVGAGI. The V end was cut by 5 bases, the J end by 7 bases, with 17 bases between. The CDR3 totals 15 residues. CDR3 nucleotides: TGTGCCAGCAGTCCGTTCGGGAGAGAGGGTGAAAAACTGTTTTTT. Its protein is CASSPFGREGEKLFF.

This chain connects TRBV29-1 to TRBJ2-1, with D uncertain. The CDR3 is made up of 11 amino acids. Germline V gene lookup returns CDR1 SQVTM and CDR2 ANQGSEA. Between the trimmed V and J ends, which lost 3 bases and 7 bases, there was a span of 7 bases. CDR3: CSVEQFNEQFF. CDR3 sequence (DNA): TGCAGCGTTGAGCAGTTTAATGAGCAGTTCTTC.

The V and J genes are TRBV24-1 and TRBJ2-2; 10 positions match TRBD2. CDR3 length: 17 residues. V gave up 9 bases and J gave up 4 bases; unmatched junction bases: 13. Germline CDR1 and CDR2: KGHDR and SFDVKD. The CDR3 sequence: CATSRASGGSATGELFF. CDR3 DNA: TGTGCCACCTCCCGGGCTAGCGGGGGATCTGCCACCGGGGAGCTGTTTTTT.